The 9 T cell receptor beta chains listed next were all sequenced from one sample in a study of shared clonotypes between healthy human individuals. Naive CD8 cells, CD45RO-negative and positively selected for CCR7, excluded terminally differentiated effector memory CD45RA+ cells. Sequenced by immunoSEQ multiplex PCR; TCRdb stores in-frame clones only, minus some. The table lists more than 2 million clones, 93% of them singletons, with about 1.7% in the top ten. The specimen sequenced was naive CD8+ T cells from PBMCs. The receptor set was obtained from a young man in good health. Some clones in this sample may be carry-over from other donors' samples.

The V call is TRBV9, the J call TRBJ2-7, with TRBD2 matching over 8 bases. CDR3 length: 16 residues. V was clipped by 0 bases and J by 6 bases; unmatched bases: 11. CDR1 and CDR2 (germline): SGDLS, YYNGEE. The chain's CDR3 is CASSVVSGGPGVEQYF. CDR3 nucleotides: TGTGCCAGCAGCGTAGTCTCGGGAGGGCCCGGGGTCGAGCAGTACTTC.

This chain joins TRBV11-2 and TRBJ2-7, with 9 bases that match TRBD2. The germline gives CDR1 SGHAT, CDR2 FQNNGV. V was pared by 3 bases and J by 0 bases, with 0 bases of the junction left unmatched. This CDR3 is 14 amino acids long. The CDR3 spells CASSFSGGSYEQYF. CDR3 nucleotides: TGTGCCAGCAGCTTTAGCGGGGGCTCCTACGAGCAGTACTTC.

The chain couples TRBV28 to TRBJ2-5; weak D call: TRBD2 (6 bases). Germline V gene lookup returns CDR1 MDHEN and CDR2 SYDVKM. Trimming stripped 3 bases from V and 5 bases from J, with 19 bases between. The CDR3 length is 16 residues. The CDR3 region has the DNA TGTGCCAGCAGTTTCTCTAAGGAGGGGTCAGGGGAGACCCAGTACTTC. Translation gives CASSFSKEGSGETQYF.

CDR3 nucleotides: TGCAGCGTTGAATACCCGGGGACCCGCTACGAGCAGTACTTC. Amino acids: CSVEYPGTRYEQYF. The gene calls are TRBV29-1 and TRBJ2-7; either TRBD1 or TRBD2 may supply D (5 bases each). The length of the CDR3 is 14 residues. The germline V gene has CDR1 SQVTM and CDR2 ANQGSEA. The V end lost 2 bases, the J end lost 3 bases, and 14 bases lay between the germline ends.

J is TRBJ2-7 and V is TRBV10-2; maybe TRBD2 (6 bases). Per the germline V gene, CDR1 is WSHSY and CDR2 is SAAADI. CDR3 size: 13 residues. V was clipped by 9 bases and J by 7 bases, with 19 bases between them. The CDR3 nucleotides read TGCGCCAGTTCCCCGGAGGACTACCTTGAGCAGTACTTC. Protein: CASSPEDYLEQYF.

With respect to this clone: The DNA is left out, because the CDR3 cannot be placed on it with certainty; the CDR3 is given as TCRdb lists it. The rearrangement links TRBV28 to TRBJ2-7. Germline V gene data show CDR1 as MDHEN and CDR2 as SYDVKM. A total of 16 residues make up the CDR3, ends included. CDR3 residues: CASSILADAGPYEQYF.

This chain uses TRBV7-6 with TRBJ1-5; D is undetermined. Deletions cut 5 bases from V and 4 bases from J, with 15 bases between. The CDR3 loop spans 15 amino acids. From germline, CDR1 is SGHVS and CDR2 FNYEAQ. The CDR3 protein is CASSPSLGRNQPQHF. The CDR3 DNA follows: TGTGCCAGCAGCCCCTCATTAGGGAGGAATCAGCCCCAGCATTTT.

Comments on this clone: The same CDR3 can be traced to other DNA sequences in this sample. The chain joins TRBV7-2 to TRBJ2-7; no firm D call. Deletions cut 5 bases from V and 2 bases from J, with 7 bases between. The CDR3 sequence is 12 residues long. In germline, CDR1 is SGHTA, CDR2 FQGNSA. The chain's CDR3 is CASSPVPYEQYF. DNA of the CDR3: TGTGCCAGCAGCCCCGTGCCCTACGAGCAGTACTTC.

The V gene is TRBV7-2, the J gene TRBJ2-7, with D unclear. Germline CDR1 reads SGHTA; CDR2 reads FQGNSA. CDR3 size: 12 residues. The V gene lost 4 bases and the J gene lost 8 bases, with 12 bases spanning the gap. The CDR3 protein is CASSYFPQQQYF. The CDR3 DNA reads TGTGCCAGCAGCTATTTTCCTCAACAGCAGTACTTC.